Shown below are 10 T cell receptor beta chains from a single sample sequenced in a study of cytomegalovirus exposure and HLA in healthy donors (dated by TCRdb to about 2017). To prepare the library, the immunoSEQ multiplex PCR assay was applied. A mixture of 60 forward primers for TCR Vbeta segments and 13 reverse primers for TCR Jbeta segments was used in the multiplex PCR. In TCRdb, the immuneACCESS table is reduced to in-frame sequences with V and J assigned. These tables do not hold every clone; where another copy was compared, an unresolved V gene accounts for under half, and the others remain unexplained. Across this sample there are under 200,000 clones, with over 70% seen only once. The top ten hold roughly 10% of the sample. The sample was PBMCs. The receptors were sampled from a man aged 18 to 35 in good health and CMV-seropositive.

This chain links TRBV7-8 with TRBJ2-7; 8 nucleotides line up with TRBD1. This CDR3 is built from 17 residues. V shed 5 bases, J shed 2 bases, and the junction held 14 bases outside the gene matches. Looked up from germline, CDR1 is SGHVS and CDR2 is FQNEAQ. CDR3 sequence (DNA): TGTGCCAGCAGCCAGATGGGGGCGGGACAGGCGGCCTACGAGCAGTACTTC. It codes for CASSQMGAGQAAYEQYF.

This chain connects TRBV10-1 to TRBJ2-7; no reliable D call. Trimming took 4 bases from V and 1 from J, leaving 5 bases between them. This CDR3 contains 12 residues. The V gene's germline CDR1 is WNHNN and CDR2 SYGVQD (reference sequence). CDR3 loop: CASSASSYEQYF. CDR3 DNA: TGCGCCAGCAGTGCCTCTTCCTACGAGCAGTACTTC.

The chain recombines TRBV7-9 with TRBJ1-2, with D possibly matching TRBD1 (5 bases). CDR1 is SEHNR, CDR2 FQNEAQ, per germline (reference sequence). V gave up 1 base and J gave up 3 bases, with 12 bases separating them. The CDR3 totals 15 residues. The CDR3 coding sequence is TGTGCCAGCAGCTTAGTACCGTTAGGGGACTATGGCTACACCTTC. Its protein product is CASSLVPLGDYGYTF.

This CDR3 is CASMVIGGGHYEQYF. The CDR3 coding sequence is TGTGCCAGCATGGTGATTGGCGGGGGCCACTACGAGCAGTACTTC. The chain is built from TRBV2 and TRBJ2-7, with TRBD2 as a possible D gene (7 bases). V was trimmed by 7 bases and J by 3 bases, leaving 19 bases between them. The CDR3 loop spans 15 amino acids. Germline CDR1 SNHLY, CDR2 FYNNEI.

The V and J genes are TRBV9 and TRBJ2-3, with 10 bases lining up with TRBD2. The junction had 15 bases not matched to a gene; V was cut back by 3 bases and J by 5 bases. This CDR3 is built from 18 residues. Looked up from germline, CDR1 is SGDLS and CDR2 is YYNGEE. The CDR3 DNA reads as TGTGCCAGCAGCGGGAATCCTGCCAGCGGGGGGGAAGGAGATACGCAGTATTTT. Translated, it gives CASSGNPASGGEGDTQYF.

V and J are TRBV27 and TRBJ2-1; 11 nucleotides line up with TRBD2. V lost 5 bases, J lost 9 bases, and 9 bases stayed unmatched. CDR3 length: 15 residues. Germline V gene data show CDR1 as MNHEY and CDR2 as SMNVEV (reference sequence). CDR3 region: CASSPRLAGRGEQFF. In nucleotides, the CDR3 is TGTGCCAGCAGTCCCCGACTAGCGGGAAGGGGTGAGCAGTTCTTC.

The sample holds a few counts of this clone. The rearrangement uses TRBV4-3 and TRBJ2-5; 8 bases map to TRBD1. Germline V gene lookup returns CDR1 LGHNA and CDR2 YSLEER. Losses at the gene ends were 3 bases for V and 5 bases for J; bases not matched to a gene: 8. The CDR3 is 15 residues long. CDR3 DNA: TGCGCCAGCAGCCAGCGGACAGGGCTGGGGGAGACCCAGTACTTC. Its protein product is CASSQRTGLGETQYF.

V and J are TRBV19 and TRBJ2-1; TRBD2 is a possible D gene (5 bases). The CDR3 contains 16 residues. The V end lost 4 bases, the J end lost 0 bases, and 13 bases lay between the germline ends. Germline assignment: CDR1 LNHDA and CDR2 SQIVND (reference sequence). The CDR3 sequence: CASSTDSMSSYNEQFF. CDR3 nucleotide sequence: TGTGCCAGTAGTACGGACTCCATGAGCTCCTACAATGAGCAGTTCTTC. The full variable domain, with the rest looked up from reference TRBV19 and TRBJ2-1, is DGGITQSPKYLFRKEGQNVTLSCEQNLNHDAMYWYRQDPGQGLRLIYYSQIVNDFQKGDIAEGYSVSREKKESFPLTVTSAQKNPTAFYLCASSTDSMSSYNEQFFGPGTRLTVL.

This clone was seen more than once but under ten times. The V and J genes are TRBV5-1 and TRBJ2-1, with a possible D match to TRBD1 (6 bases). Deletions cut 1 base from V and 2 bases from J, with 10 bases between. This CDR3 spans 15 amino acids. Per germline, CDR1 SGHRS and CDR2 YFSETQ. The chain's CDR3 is CASSLKGEPYNEQFF. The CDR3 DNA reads TGCGCCAGCAGCTTGAAGGGGGAACCCTACAATGAGCAGTTCTTC.

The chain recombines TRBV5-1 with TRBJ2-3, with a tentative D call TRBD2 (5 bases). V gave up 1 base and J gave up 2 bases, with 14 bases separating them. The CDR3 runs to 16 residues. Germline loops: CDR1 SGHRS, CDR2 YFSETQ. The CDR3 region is CASSLKTGTVTDTQYF. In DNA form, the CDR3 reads TGCGCCAGCAGCTTGAAAACGGGAACGGTCACAGATACGCAGTATTTT.